The text below deals with one T cell receptor beta chain. Donors comprised only Caucasian adults living in Nashville, Tennessee. In the CD4+ fraction, cells were divided into CD45RA+ naive and CD45RA-negative memory subsets. This sample stems from a study of shared clonotypes between healthy human individuals. The germline V and J ends were trimmed by 2 bases and 3 bases, with 10 bases remaining between them. The CDR3 covers 14 residues. Germline CDR1 reads MNHEY; CDR2 reads SVGAGI. The assay used deep level. Generated by immunoSEQ multiplex PCR, the TCRdb table keeps only in-frame clones and is missing some. The profile covers 2 million to 3 million clones, with around nine tenths appearing a single time and over 0.12% taken by the ten largest.

The clonotype was recovered from a man in his late teens or twenties in good health. V is TRBV6-5 and J is TRBJ1-1; D call uncertain. The sample was naive CD4+ T cells sorted from blood. Subset reported: CD45RA+ positively selected. CDR3 loop: CASSYPTRDTEAFF. In DNA form, the CDR3 reads TGTGCCAGCAGTTACCCAACGAGGGACACTGAAGCTTTCTTT.